The rows below give T cell receptor beta chains drawn from one sample of a study of identical twins. From the 5' RACE reads, TCRdb called clonotypes with MiXCR, one entry per CDR3 protein. Of 690,000 or so distinct CDR3 sequences listed, roughly 6% are singletons. Source material: naive T cells sorted from blood. The receptors originated from a man between 18 and 29 years old in good health. CDR3s include the opening cysteine and the closing phenylalanine or tryptophan. A D gene is named only where the DNA matches it firmly. Clone size is given for some rows only: seen once, a few or many times, or a class if the clone is expanded.

D,V,J,size,CDR3,DNA
-,TRBV20-1,TRBJ2-3,many,CSARGGARSIDTQYF,TGCAGTGCTAGGGGGGGGGCTAGAAGTATAGATACGCAGTATTTT
TRBD1,TRBV2,TRBJ2-2,many,CARGGYRTGELFF,TGTGCCAGAGGGGGCTATCGCACCGGGGAGCTGTTTTTT
TRBD1,TRBV7-9,TRBJ1-4,-,CASSQRPGQLTNEKLFF,TGTGCCAGCAGCCAGCGTCCGGGACAGCTAACTAATGAAAAACTGTTTTTT
TRBD2,TRBV5-5,TRBJ2-7,-,CASSKSGTSAYEQYF,TGTGCCAGCAGCAAATCCGGGACTAGCGCTTACGAGCAGTACTTC
TRBD2,TRBV3-1,TRBJ2-1,many,CASSRDGLAVYNEQFF,TGTGCCAGCAGCCGAGACGGACTAGCGGTCTACAATGAGCAGTTCTTC
-,TRBV7-9,TRBJ2-7,-,CASSFSGAHEQYF,TGTGCCAGCAGCTTTTCAGGGGCCCACGAGCAGTACTTC
TRBD1,TRBV27,TRBJ2-5,few,CASNPSTGARETQYF,TGTGCCAGCAATCCATCCACAGGGGCCAGAGAGACCCAGTACTTC
-,TRBV9,TRBJ1-3,-,CASSVFQGQREDTIYF,TGTGCCAGCAGCGTCTTCCAAGGACAGCGAGAAGACACCATATATTTT
-,TRBV12-3/TRBV12-4,TRBJ1-3,-,CASRLTRGNSGNTIYF,TGTGCCAGCAGGCTTACCCGCGGGAACTCTGGAAACACCATATATTTT
TRBD2,TRBV12-3/TRBV12-4,TRBJ2-7,many,CASSGTSGISYEQYF,TGTGCCAGCAGTGGGACTAGCGGCATTTCCTACGAGCAGTACTTC
-,TRBV6-1,TRBJ2-1,few,CASSPFSGVEQFF,TGTGCCAGCAGCCCCTTTTCAGGGGTTGAGCAGTTCTTC
-,TRBV11-3,TRBJ2-4,-,CASRGDGLLAKNIQYF,TGTGCCAGCAGGGGCGACGGACTACTAGCCAAAAACATTCAGTACTTC
TRBD1,TRBV7-8,TRBJ2-1,few,CASRADRQGWNEQFF,TGTGCCAGCAGAGCCGATAGACAGGGCTGGAATGAGCAGTTCTTC
TRBD1,TRBV24-1,TRBJ2-1,many,CATSDFWTGSSEQFF,TGTGCCACCAGTGATTTCTGGACAGGGTCTAGTGAGCAGTTCTTC
-,TRBV20-1,TRBJ2-1,many,CSARVGPSGEQFF,TGCAGTGCTAGAGTCGGGCCCTCCGGTGAGCAGTTCTTC
TRBD2,TRBV7-2,TRBJ2-1,-,CASSSQLGLAGGVQFF,TGTGCCAGCAGCTCCCAACTGGGACTAGCGGGAGGTGTCCAGTTCTTC
TRBD2,TRBV9,TRBJ2-5,-,CASSVDSGSVKTQYF,TGTGCCAGCAGCGTTGATAGCGGGAGTGTCAAGACCCAGTACTTC
-,TRBV27,TRBJ2-5,-,CASSLVNGIQETQYF,TGTGCCAGCAGTTTAGTTAATGGAATCCAAGAGACCCAGTACTTC
-,TRBV20-1,TRBJ2-7,many,CSAEQGYEQYF,TGCAGTGCTGAACAGGGCTACGAGCAGTACTTC